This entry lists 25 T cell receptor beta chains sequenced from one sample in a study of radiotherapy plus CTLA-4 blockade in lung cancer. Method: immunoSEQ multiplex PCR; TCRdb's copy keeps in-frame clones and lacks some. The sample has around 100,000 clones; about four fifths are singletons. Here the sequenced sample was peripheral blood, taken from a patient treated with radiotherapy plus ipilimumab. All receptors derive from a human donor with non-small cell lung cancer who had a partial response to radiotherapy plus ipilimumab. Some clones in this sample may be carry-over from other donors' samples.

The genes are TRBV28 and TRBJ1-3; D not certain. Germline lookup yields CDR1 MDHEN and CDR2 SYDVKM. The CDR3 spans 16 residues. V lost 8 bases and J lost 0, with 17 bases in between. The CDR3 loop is CASSPTSFISGNTIYF. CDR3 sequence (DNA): TGTGCCAGCTCACCGACATCATTCATCTCTGGAAACACCATATATTTT.

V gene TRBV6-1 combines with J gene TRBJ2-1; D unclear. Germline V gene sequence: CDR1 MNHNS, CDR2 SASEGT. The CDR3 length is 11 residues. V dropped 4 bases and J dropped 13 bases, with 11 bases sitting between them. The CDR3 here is CASSAGLRQFF. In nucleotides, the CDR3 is TGTGCCAGCAGTGCAGGTCTTCGACAGTTCTTC.

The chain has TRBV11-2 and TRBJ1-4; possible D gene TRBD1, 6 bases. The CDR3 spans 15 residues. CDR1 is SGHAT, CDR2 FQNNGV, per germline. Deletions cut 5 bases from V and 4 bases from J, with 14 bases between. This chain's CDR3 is CASSRGGAVNEKLFF. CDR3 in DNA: TGTGCCAGCAGCCGGGGGGGGGCCGTTAATGAAAAACTGTTTTTT.

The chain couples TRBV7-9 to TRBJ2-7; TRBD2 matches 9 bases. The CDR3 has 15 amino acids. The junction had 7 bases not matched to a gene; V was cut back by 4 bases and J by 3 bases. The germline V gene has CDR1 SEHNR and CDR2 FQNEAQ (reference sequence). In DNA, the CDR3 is TGTGCCAGCAGCTCAAGCGGGACTAGCTACTACGAGCAGTACTTC. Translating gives CASSSSGTSYYEQYF.

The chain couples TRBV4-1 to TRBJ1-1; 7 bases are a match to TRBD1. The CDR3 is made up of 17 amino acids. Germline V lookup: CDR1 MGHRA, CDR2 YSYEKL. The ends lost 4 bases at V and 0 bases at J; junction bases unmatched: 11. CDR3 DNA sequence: TGCGCCAGCAGCCCGATCCAAAGGACAGGCATGAACACTGAAGCTTTCTTT. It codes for CASSPIQRTGMNTEAFF.

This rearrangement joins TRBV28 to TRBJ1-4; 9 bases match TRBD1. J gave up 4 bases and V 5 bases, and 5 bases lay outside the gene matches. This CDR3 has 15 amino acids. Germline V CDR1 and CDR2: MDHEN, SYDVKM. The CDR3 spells CASSPPTGGNEKLFF. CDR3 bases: TGTGCCAGCAGTCCTCCGACAGGGGGTAATGAAAAACTGTTTTTT.

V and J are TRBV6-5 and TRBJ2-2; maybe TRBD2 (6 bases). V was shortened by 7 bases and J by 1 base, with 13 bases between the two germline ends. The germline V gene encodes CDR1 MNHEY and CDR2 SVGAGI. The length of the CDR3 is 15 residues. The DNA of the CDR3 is TGTGCCAGCACCCACACCGGGGGGAACACCGGGGAGCTGTTTTTT. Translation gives CASTHTGGNTGELFF.

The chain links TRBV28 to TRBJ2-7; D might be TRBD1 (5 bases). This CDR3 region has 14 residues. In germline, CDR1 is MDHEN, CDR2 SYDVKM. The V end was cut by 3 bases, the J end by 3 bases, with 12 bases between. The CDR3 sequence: CASSFRRGRYEQYF. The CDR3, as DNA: TGTGCCAGCAGTTTTCGAAGGGGTCGCTACGAGCAGTACTTC.

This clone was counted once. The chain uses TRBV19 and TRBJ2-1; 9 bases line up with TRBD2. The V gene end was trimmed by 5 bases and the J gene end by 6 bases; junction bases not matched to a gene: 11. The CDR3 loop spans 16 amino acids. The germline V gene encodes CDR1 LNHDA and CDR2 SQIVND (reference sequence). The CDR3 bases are TGTGCCAGTAGTTCCTTAGCGGGAGTCTTTAGCAATGAGCAGTTCTTC. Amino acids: CASSSLAGVFSNEQFF.

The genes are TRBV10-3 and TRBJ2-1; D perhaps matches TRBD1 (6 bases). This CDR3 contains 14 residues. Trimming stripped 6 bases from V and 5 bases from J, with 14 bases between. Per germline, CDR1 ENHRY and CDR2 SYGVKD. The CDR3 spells CAIRGTSADNEQFF. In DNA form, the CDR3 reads TGTGCCATCAGGGGGACATCAGCCGACAATGAGCAGTTCTTC.

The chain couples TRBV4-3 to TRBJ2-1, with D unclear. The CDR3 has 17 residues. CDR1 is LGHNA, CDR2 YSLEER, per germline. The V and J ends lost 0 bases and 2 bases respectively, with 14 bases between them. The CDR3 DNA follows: TGCGCCAGCAGCCAAGAAGTACCCGCGGCTACCTACAATGAGCAGTTCTTC. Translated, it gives CASSQEVPAATYNEQFF.

In DNA form, the CDR3 reads TGTGCCAGCAGTCGACGCGGGACAGTTGGAGATACGCAGTATTTT. The encoded protein is CASSRRGTVGDTQYF. The chain joins TRBV6-1 to TRBJ2-3, with D perhaps TRBD1 (7 bases). CDR1 is MNHNS and CDR2 is SASEGT in the germline V gene. The CDR3 length is 15 residues. The V gene lost 5 bases and the J gene lost 5 bases, with 17 bases spanning the gap.

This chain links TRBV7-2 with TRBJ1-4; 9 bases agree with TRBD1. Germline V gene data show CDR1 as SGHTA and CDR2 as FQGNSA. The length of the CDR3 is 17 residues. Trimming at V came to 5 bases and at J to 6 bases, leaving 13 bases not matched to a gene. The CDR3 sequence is CASSGKNRGRVDEKLFF. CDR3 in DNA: TGTGCCAGCAGCGGTAAAAACAGGGGGCGCGTGGATGAAAAACTGTTTTTT.

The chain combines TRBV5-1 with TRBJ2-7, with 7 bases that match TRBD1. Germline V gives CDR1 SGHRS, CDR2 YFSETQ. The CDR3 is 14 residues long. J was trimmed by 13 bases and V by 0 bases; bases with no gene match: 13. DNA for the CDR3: TGCGCCAGCAGCTTGGATCCGGGACAGATAATCGATTACTTC. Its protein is CASSLDPGQIIDYF.

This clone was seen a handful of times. The chain's CDR3 is CASSKARFSSFFGYEQYF. The CDR3 nucleotides are TGTGCCAGCAGCAAAGCGCGGTTTTCCAGTTTTTTTGGCTACGAGCAGTACTTC. The V call is TRBV21-1, the J call TRBJ2-5; TRBD2 reflects the table's D call only, with no check against the DNA. The end of the DNA is better explained by TRBJ2-7, so the J call may be wrong. TRBV21-1 is listed as a pseudogene. The CDR3 is made up of 18 amino acids.

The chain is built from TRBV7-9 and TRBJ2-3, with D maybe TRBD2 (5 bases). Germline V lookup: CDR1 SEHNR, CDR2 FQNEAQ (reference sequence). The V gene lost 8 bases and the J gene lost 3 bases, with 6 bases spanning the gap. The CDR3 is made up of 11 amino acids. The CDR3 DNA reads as TGTGCCAGCGGGGAGACAGATACGCAGTATTTT. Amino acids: CASGETDTQYF.

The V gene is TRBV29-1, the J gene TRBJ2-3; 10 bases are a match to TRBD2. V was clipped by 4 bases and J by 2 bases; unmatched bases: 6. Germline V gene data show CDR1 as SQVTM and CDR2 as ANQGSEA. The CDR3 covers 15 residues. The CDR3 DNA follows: TGCAGCGTTGCCGGACTAGCGGAGACCACAGATACGCAGTATTTT. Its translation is CSVAGLAETTDTQYF.

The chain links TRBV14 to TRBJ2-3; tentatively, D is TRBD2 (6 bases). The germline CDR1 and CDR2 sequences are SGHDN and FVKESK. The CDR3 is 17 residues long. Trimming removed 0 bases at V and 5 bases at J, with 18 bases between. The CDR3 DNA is TGTGCCAGCAGCCAAGATTTATGGGGGACTCAAGGAGATACGCAGTATTTT. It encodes CASSQDLWGTQGDTQYF.

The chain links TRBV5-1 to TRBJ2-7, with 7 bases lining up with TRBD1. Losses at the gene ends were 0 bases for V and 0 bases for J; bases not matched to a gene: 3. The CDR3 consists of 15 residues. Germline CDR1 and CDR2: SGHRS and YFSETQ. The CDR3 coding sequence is TGCGCCAGCAGCTTGGAGGCAGGGGGCTCCTACGAGCAGTACTTC. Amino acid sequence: CASSLEAGGSYEQYF.

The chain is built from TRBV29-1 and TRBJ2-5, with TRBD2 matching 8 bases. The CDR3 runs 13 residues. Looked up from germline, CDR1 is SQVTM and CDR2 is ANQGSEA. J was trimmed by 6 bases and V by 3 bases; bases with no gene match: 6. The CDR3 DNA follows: TGCAGCGTTGATCGGGCGGGAGGTCAGACCCAGTACTTC. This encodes CSVDRAGGQTQYF.

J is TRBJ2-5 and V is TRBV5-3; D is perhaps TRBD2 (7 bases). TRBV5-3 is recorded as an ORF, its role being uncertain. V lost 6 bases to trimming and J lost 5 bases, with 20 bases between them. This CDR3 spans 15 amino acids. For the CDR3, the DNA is TGTGCCAGAATCCATGGTGGGGGGGGCCGTGAGACCCAGTACTTC. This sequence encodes CARIHGGGGRETQYF.

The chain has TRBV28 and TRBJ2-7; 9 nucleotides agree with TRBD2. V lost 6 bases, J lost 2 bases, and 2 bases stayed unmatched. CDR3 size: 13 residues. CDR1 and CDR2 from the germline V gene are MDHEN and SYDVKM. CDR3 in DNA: TGTGCCAGCAGGACTAGCGGCACCTACGAGCAGTACTTC. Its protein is CASRTSGTYEQYF.

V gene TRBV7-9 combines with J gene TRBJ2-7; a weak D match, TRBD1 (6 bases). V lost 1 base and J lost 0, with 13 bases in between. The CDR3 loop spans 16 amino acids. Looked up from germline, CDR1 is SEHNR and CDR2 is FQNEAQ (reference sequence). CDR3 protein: CASSLGLGASSYEQYF. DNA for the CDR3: TGTGCCAGCAGCTTAGGTCTGGGGGCGAGCTCCTACGAGCAGTACTTC.

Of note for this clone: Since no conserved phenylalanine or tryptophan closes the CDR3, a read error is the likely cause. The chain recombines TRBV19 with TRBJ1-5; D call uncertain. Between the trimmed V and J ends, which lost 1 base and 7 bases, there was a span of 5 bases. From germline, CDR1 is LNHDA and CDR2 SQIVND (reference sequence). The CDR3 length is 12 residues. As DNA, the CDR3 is TGTGCCAGTAGTATAGGACCACAGCCCCAGCATCTT. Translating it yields CASSIGPQPQHL.

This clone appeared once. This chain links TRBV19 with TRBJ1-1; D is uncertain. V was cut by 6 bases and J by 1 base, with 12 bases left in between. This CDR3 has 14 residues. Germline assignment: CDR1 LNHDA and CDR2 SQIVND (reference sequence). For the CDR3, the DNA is TGTGCCAGTAGCCCCTTTCGGGAGAACACTGAAGCTTTCTTT. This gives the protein CASSPFRENTEAFF. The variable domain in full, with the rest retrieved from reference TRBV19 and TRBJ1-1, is DGGITQSPKYLFRKEGQNVTLSCEQNLNHDAMYWYRQDPGQGLRLIYYSQIVNDFQKGDIAEGYSVSREKKESFPLTVTSAQKNPTAFYLCASSPFRENTEAFFGQGTRLTVV.